The rows below give T cell receptor beta chains drawn from one sample of a study of T cells in Graves' hyperthyroidism and ophthalmopathy. TCRdb redid the calling of the multiplex PCR reads with MiXCR, one entry per CDR3 protein. The sample lists hundreds of thousands of distinct CDR3 sequences; around 18% were seen once. The sample consisted of blood. All receptors come from a man in his forties with Graves' hyperthyroidism. Each CDR3 is given with its conserved first and last residue. Each record gives: D gene, clone size, V gene, J gene, CDR3 DNA, CDR3 protein. The D gene is left open where the match is weak. Clone size is not always given. Where it is, it says once, few, many or a class for expanded clones.

D: -
size: -
V: TRBV2
J: TRBJ1-4
DNA: TGTGCCAGCAGTTCGCCGGGACATAGTGAAAAACTGTTTTTT
CDR3: CASSSPGHSEKLFF

D: TRBD1
size: many
V: TRBV5-1
J: TRBJ2-1
DNA: TGCGCCAGCAGCAAAGGGACAGGGAATAATGAGCAGTTCTTC
CDR3: CASSKGTGNNEQFF

D: TRBD1
size: many
V: TRBV20-1
J: TRBJ2-7
DNA: TGCAGTGCCATAGACAGGGTCTACGAGCAGTACTTC
CDR3: CSAIDRVYEQYF

D: -
size: many
V: TRBV3-1
J: TRBJ1-1
DNA: TGTGCCAGCAGCCTGGACAGTGTAAGGAAAACTTTCTTT
CDR3: CASSLDSVRKTFF

D: -
size: many
V: TRBV28
J: TRBJ1-2
DNA: TGTGCCAGCCGCCAACAGGGACCCCGCGGCTACACCTTC
CDR3: CASRQQGPRGYTF

D: -
size: many
V: TRBV11-2
J: TRBJ2-7
DNA: TGTGCCAGCAGCTCGACGGGACATAGCACCTACGAGCAGTACTTC
CDR3: CASSSTGHSTYEQYF

D: -
size: many
V: TRBV20-1
J: TRBJ1-5
DNA: TGCAGTGCCCCCCTCCTACGGACAAATCAGCCCCAGCATTTT
CDR3: CSAPLLRTNQPQHF

D: -
size: few
V: TRBV12-3/TRBV12-4
J: TRBJ2-5
DNA: TGTGCCATCTCCCTTAGAGGGTCCGTGCAAGAGACCCAGTACTTC
CDR3: CAISLRGSVQETQYF

D: -
size: many
V: TRBV5-1
J: TRBJ2-5
DNA: TGCGCCAGCAGCTTGCAGGGTACGGAGACCCAGTACTTC
CDR3: CASSLQGTETQYF

D: -
size: -
V: TRBV5-8
J: TRBJ2-5
DNA: TGTGCCAGCAGCTTACTAGACGCAGTCCAAGAGACCCAGTACTTC
CDR3: CASSLLDAVQETQYF

D: -
size: few
V: TRBV28
J: TRBJ1-6
DNA: TGTGCCAGCAGTTCATCGGGACCTCTGAGGGGTTCACCCCTCCACTTT
CDR3: CASSSSGPLRGSPLHF

D: -
size: many
V: TRBV11-1
J: TRBJ2-5
DNA: TGTGCCAGCAGCTCAGGACCACAGGAGGGAGAGACCCAGTACTTC
CDR3: CASSSGPQEGETQYF

D: TRBD2
size: many
V: TRBV18
J: TRBJ2-7
DNA: TGTGCCAGCTCACTGAACGGGGGGATGTACGAGCAGTACTTC
CDR3: CASSLNGGMYEQYF

D: TRBD2
size: many
V: TRBV19
J: TRBJ2-1
DNA: TGTGCCAGTAGTAAAAAGACTAGCGGGGGGACCAATGAGCAGTTCTTC
CDR3: CASSKKTSGGTNEQFF

D: TRBD1
size: -
V: TRBV5-1
J: TRBJ2-1
DNA: TGCGCCAGCAGCCCAGGACAGGGAACCAACAATGAGCAGTTCTTC
CDR3: CASSPGQGTNNEQFF

D: TRBD1
size: many
V: TRBV5-1
J: TRBJ2-1
DNA: TGCGCCAGCAGACTCACAGGGGGCAGCTACAATGAGCAGTTCTTC
CDR3: CASRLTGGSYNEQFF

D: TRBD1
size: many
V: TRBV18
J: TRBJ2-1
DNA: TGTGCCAGCTCACGGGACAGGGCACAGTTCTTC
CDR3: CASSRDRAQFF

D: -
size: many
V: TRBV2
J: TRBJ1-1
DNA: TGTGCCGTAGGAGGGGGGAGGAACACTGAAGCTTTCTTT
CDR3: CAVGGGRNTEAFF

D: -
size: many
V: TRBV7-2
J: TRBJ2-7
DNA: TGTGCCAGCAGCCGAGGGGCAGGGACCTACGAGCAGTACTTC
CDR3: CASSRGAGTYEQYF

D: -
size: -
V: TRBV12-3/TRBV12-4
J: TRBJ2-3
DNA: TGTGCCAGCAGTTTAGGAGCGGGCGAGGATACGCAGTATTTT
CDR3: CASSLGAGEDTQYF

D: -
size: few
V: TRBV14
J: TRBJ2-1
DNA: TGTGCCAGCAGCCAAGATATACTCCACAATGAGCAGTTCTTC
CDR3: CASSQDILHNEQFF

D: -
size: many
V: TRBV12-3/TRBV12-4
J: TRBJ1-1
DNA: TGTGCCAGCGGAGGACAGTTGGGCACTGAAGCTTTCTTT
CDR3: CASGGQLGTEAFF

D: TRBD2
size: -
V: TRBV20-1
J: TRBJ2-1
DNA: TGCAGTGCTAGAACTAGCGGGGGGGTGGGTGAGCAGTTCTTC
CDR3: CSARTSGGVGEQFF

D: -
size: -
V: TRBV7-2
J: TRBJ2-5
DNA: TGTGCCAGCAGCTTAAGTGGTTTAGGGGCTGGCGGAGAGACCCAGTACTTC
CDR3: CASSLSGLGAGGETQYF

D: -
size: -
V: TRBV15
J: TRBJ1-4
DNA: TGTGCCACCAGCAGAGGGGGGGCAACTAATGAAAAACTGTTTTTT
CDR3: CATSRGGATNEKLFF

D: TRBD1
size: -
V: TRBV9
J: TRBJ2-2
DNA: TGTGCCAGCAGCGCGCCCGGGACAGGGTACACCGGGGAGCTGTTTTTT
CDR3: CASSAPGTGYTGELFF

D: -
size: many
V: TRBV12-3/TRBV12-4
J: TRBJ2-3
DNA: TGTGCCAGCAGCACCGGGACGGATATTACAGATACGCAGTATTTT
CDR3: CASSTGTDITDTQYF

D: TRBD1
size: many
V: TRBV7-3
J: TRBJ2-1
DNA: TGTGCCAGCAGCTTGGGACAGGGTCCCTACAATGAGCAGTTCTTC
CDR3: CASSLGQGPYNEQFF

D: -
size: few
V: TRBV12-3/TRBV12-4
J: TRBJ2-2
DNA: TGTGCCAGCAGTTCGGCGACAGGTCCGGGGGAGCTGTTTTTT
CDR3: CASSSATGPGELFF

D: -
size: many
V: TRBV28
J: TRBJ2-6
DNA: TGTGCCAGCAGTTTAGTCAGACCCTCTGGGGCCAACGTCCTGACTTTC
CDR3: CASSLVRPSGANVLTF

D: TRBD1
size: many
V: TRBV7-9
J: TRBJ2-1
DNA: TGTGCCAGCAGCTTACCCGGGACAGGGTTGGCTGAGCAGTTCTTC
CDR3: CASSLPGTGLAEQFF

D: TRBD2
size: many
V: TRBV2
J: TRBJ2-7
DNA: TGTGCCAGCAGTGAAGCGTTGGCTAGCGGATTCTACGAGCAGTACTTC
CDR3: CASSEALASGFYEQYF

D: -
size: -
V: TRBV29-1
J: TRBJ2-7
DNA: TGCAGCGTTGCGCAGGGGGGCTACGAGCAGTACTTC
CDR3: CSVAQGGYEQYF

D: TRBD1
size: many
V: TRBV18
J: TRBJ2-7
DNA: TGTGCCAGCTCAACACCCGGGACAGGGTCCTACGAGCAGTACTTC
CDR3: CASSTPGTGSYEQYF

D: TRBD1
size: many
V: TRBV5-6
J: TRBJ2-1
DNA: TGTGCCAGCAGCCAGACAGGGGTATTCTACAATGAGCAGTTCTTC
CDR3: CASSQTGVFYNEQFF

D: -
size: -
V: TRBV20-1
J: TRBJ1-1
DNA: TGCAGTGCTAGAGATGGGAGGCTCTGGCAATTCCGGGGGAACACTGAAGCTTTCTTT
CDR3: CSARDGRLWQFRGNTEAFF

D: -
size: many
V: TRBV20-1
J: TRBJ1-1
DNA: TGCAGTGCTTCCTCAGGAGCGAACACTGAAGCTTTCTTT
CDR3: CSASSGANTEAFF

D: -
size: few
V: TRBV5-6
J: TRBJ2-6
DNA: TGTGCCAGCAGAAGGGCGTCTCGGGGTCTATTCTCTGGGGCCAACGTCCTGACTTTC
CDR3: CASRRASRGLFSGANVLTF

D: -
size: -
V: TRBV3-1
J: TRBJ1-2
DNA: TGTGCCAGCAGCCAAGTTTTCGGAGCTAGTTATGGCTACACCTTC
CDR3: CASSQVFGASYGYTF

D: -
size: many
V: TRBV6-2/TRBV6-3
J: TRBJ2-5
DNA: TGTGCCAGCAGTTACTCGGAGGGGGGCCAAGAGACCCAGTACTTC
CDR3: CASSYSEGGQETQYF

D: TRBD1
size: many
V: TRBV28
J: TRBJ1-5
DNA: TGTGCCACCTCACAGCACCGGGACAGGGTTAGGCAGCCCCAGCATTTT
CDR3: CATSQHRDRVRQPQHF

D: -
size: -
V: TRBV18
J: TRBJ2-1
DNA: TGCGCCAGCTCACCGGCCGTAGCACCTGAGCAGTTCTTC
CDR3: CASSPAVAPEQFF